This TCR beta chain was identified in a study of Graves' ophthalmopathy and Graves' hyperthyroidism. Overall study: Researchers obtained peripheral blood at initial diagnosis, before any treatment had begun. Study observations and caveats: Blood also harbored most expanded thyroid clonotypes above 0.001 frequency.

The study amplified TCR beta CDR3 regions using RNA transcripts. The first-round RT-PCR employed HTBI primers together with the Qiagen OneStep RT-PCR kit. A multiplex PCR was then performed as the second round. TCRdb processed the multiplex PCR reads anew with MiXCR; each CDR3 protein has one entry. The sample yields 350,000 to 400,000 distinct CDR3 sequences, around 16% seen once. This clonotype was counted ten times or more. Its matching antigen is unknown. Under 3 months in duration, the ophthalmopathy in affected donors had moderate-to-severe activity, CAS ≥3 and NOSPECS ≥4. Each diagnosis was determined on the basis of clinical symptoms, serum thyroxine, TRAb, thyroid ultrasound and orbital computed tomography. Trimming pared 5 bases from V and 3 bases from J, leaving 10 bases between. The CDR3 consists of 13 residues. Germline assignment: CDR1 SGHAT and CDR2 FQNNGV.

The receptor was isolated from a woman between 18 and 30 years old with Graves' ophthalmopathy. Sequences were obtained from peripheral blood. V and J are TRBV11-2 and TRBJ2-5; unclear D gene. As DNA, the CDR3 is TGTGCCAGCAGCCAGGCAGACAAAGAGACCCAGTACTTC. Residues: CASSQADKETQYF.